These 21 T cell receptor beta chains share one sample of origin, sequenced in a study of blood T cell repertoires in COVID-19. TCRdb's table, derived via immunoSEQ multiplex PCR, lists solely in-frame clones and lacks some. The sample yields 300,000 or so clones, roughly 86% seen once. Sequencing input: PBMCs or T cells enriched from blood (not recorded which). All receptors derive from a woman aged 45-65 years who had been exposed to COVID-19.

The chain employs TRBV18 and TRBJ1-1, with 9 bases matching TRBD1. J gave up 7 bases and V 3 bases, and 6 bases lay outside the gene matches. This CDR3 has 14 amino acids. From germline, CDR1 is KGHSH and CDR2 LQKENI. The CDR3, as DNA: TGTGCCAGCTCACCCGGGACAGGGTATCATGAAGCTTTCTTT. The encoded protein is CASSPGTGYHEAFF.

This clone was recorded once. The chain links TRBV5-1 to TRBJ1-6; D is possibly TRBD1 (5 bases). CDR1 and CDR2 from the germline V gene are SGHRS and YFSETQ. V was cut by 2 bases and J by 3 bases, with 15 bases left in between. There are 17 residues in the CDR3. The CDR3 nucleotides read TGCGCCAGCAGCTTTGATGTCCAGGGACTCTATAATTCACCCCTCCACTTT. It codes for CASSFDVQGLYNSPLHF.

The chain couples TRBV11-3 to TRBJ2-3; 11 bases line up with TRBD2. V shed 5 bases, J shed 1 base, and the junction held 5 bases outside the gene matches. The germline gives CDR1 SGHNT, CDR2 YENEEA. This CDR3 contains 16 residues. CDR3 region: CASSTLAGGGTDTQYF. CDR3 DNA: TGTGCCAGCAGCACGCTAGCGGGGGGAGGCACAGATACGCAGTATTTT.

This clone was seen a single time. Other nucleotide sequences in the sample specify the same CDR3. The chain carries TRBV18 and TRBJ2-2; possible D gene TRBD1, 6 bases. The CDR3 has 15 residues. Germline CDR1 and CDR2: KGHSH and LQKENI. The V end lost 0 bases, the J end lost 4 bases, and 9 bases lay between the germline ends. CDR3 sequence reads: CASSPPGQITGELFF. In DNA form, the CDR3 reads TGTGCCAGCTCACCACCAGGACAGATCACCGGGGAGCTGTTTTTT.

A few counts support this clone. The chain uses TRBV28 and TRBJ1-6, with 8 bases that match TRBD1. V dropped 6 bases and J dropped 0; count of bases not matched to a gene: 4. CDR1 MDHEN and CDR2 SYDVKM come from the germline V gene. This CDR3 spans 16 amino acids. The CDR3 nucleotides read TGTGCCAGCAGGCGGACAGGGAGCTCCTATAATTCACCCCTCCACTTT. Residues: CASRRTGSSYNSPLHF.

The V and J genes are TRBV6-1 and TRBJ2-7; perhaps TRBD1 as D (6 bases). Deletions cut 1 base from V and 0 bases from J, with 10 bases between. Germline V gene sequence: CDR1 MNHNS, CDR2 SASEGT. The CDR3 covers 15 residues. The CDR3 sequence is CASSEGQASSYEQYF. CDR3 bases: TGTGCCAGCAGTGAAGGACAGGCGAGCTCCTACGAGCAGTACTTC.

The CDR3: CASRMTGANYGYTF. The CDR3 DNA sequence: TGTGCCAGCAGGATGACAGGAGCTAACTATGGCTACACCTTC. The rearrangement links TRBV28 to TRBJ1-2, with D possibly matching TRBD1 (6 bases). The CDR3 contains 14 residues. V lost 6 bases to trimming and J lost 0 bases, with 11 bases between them. Germline loops: CDR1 MDHEN, CDR2 SYDVKM.

This clone was observed many times. The chain recombines TRBV30 with TRBJ1-3; D is ambiguous. V shed 4 bases and J shed 2 bases, with 6 bases lying between them. The CDR3 contains 12 residues. CDR1 and CDR2 (germline): GTSNPN, SVGIG (reference sequence). The CDR3 sequence: CAWKAAGNTIYF. DNA of the CDR3: TGTGCCTGGAAAGCGGCTGGAAACACCATATATTTT.

V gene TRBV5-4 combines with J gene TRBJ1-2, with unresolved D. The V gene lost 1 base and the J gene lost 8 bases, with 9 bases spanning the gap. Germline CDR1 reads SGHNT; CDR2 reads YYREEE (reference sequence). The CDR3 extends over 12 amino acids. The CDR3 DNA sequence: TGTGCCAGCAGCTTGCAGATCGGGGGCTACACCTTC. This codes for CASSLQIGGYTF.

This chain uses TRBV4-1 with TRBJ2-7; 12 nucleotides align to TRBD2. The CDR3 is 17 residues long. V lost 0 bases and J lost 4; bases outside the gene matches: 7. The germline V gene encodes CDR1 MGHRA and CDR2 YSYEKL. In DNA, the CDR3 is TGCGCCAGCAGCCAAGATAAAACTAGCGGGGGGATTTACGAGCAGTACTTC. Residues: CASSQDKTSGGIYEQYF.

The chain joins TRBV10-1 to TRBJ1-5; 8 nucleotides match TRBD1. This CDR3 is 16 amino acids long. Per the germline V gene, CDR1 is WNHNN and CDR2 is SYGVQD (reference sequence). J gave up 0 bases and V 6 bases, and 7 bases lay outside the gene matches. The CDR3 sequence is CASRDKDRDSNQPQHF. In nucleotides, the CDR3 is TGCGCCAGCAGAGACAAGGACAGGGATAGCAATCAGCCCCAGCATTTT.

This chain uses TRBV4-2 with TRBJ2-1; the D gene is possibly TRBD2 (6 bases). This CDR3 contains 15 residues. CDR1 and CDR2 from the germline V gene are LGHNA and YNFKEQ. Trimming cost V 4 bases and J 2 bases, with 12 bases left between them. The CDR3 loop is CASSPPGLTYNEQFF. In DNA, the CDR3 is TGTGCCAGCAGCCCTCCGGGACTGACCTACAATGAGCAGTTCTTC.

The CDR3 DNA reads TGTGCCAGCATCGGGACAATCAACACTGAAGCTTTCTTT. Translating it yields CASIGTINTEAFF. The chain recombines TRBV6-5 with TRBJ1-1; a possible D gene is TRBD1 (6 bases). The germline V gene encodes CDR1 MNHEY and CDR2 SVGAGI. There are 13 residues in the CDR3. Trimming cost V 7 bases and J 2 bases, with 11 bases left between them.

This chain joins TRBV6-4 and TRBJ2-1, with 7 nucleotides matching TRBD1. The J segment lost 1 base and the V segment lost 5 bases, leaving 5 bases of the junction unmatched. Looked up from germline, CDR1 is MRHNA and CDR2 is SNTAGT. This CDR3 comprises 15 residues. CDR3 residues: CASSRQGFSYNEQFF. DNA of the CDR3: TGTGCCAGCAGTCGACAGGGCTTTTCCTACAATGAGCAGTTCTTC.

This clone was recorded once. V gene TRBV28 combines with J gene TRBJ1-2; a weak D match, TRBD1 (5 bases). This CDR3 is built from 13 residues. The germline V gene has CDR1 MDHEN and CDR2 SYDVKM. V lost 3 bases to trimming and J lost 8 bases, with 13 bases between them. CDR3 coding DNA: TGTGCCAGCAGTTTTGGAGGGGTAGGGGGCTACACCTTC. Encoded protein: CASSFGGVGGYTF.

The V gene is TRBV6-5, the J gene TRBJ2-5; D is unclear. The CDR3 is 11 residues long. With 5 bases removed from V and 7 bases from J, the gap between germline ends came to 8 bases. Germline CDR1 and CDR2: MNHEY and SVGAGI. CDR3 sequence reads: CASSLTGTQYF. In DNA form, the CDR3 reads TGTGCCAGCAGTCTGACGGGGACCCAGTACTTC.

This chain joins TRBV28 and TRBJ2-5; TRBD2 is a possible D gene (5 bases). The CDR3 contains 11 residues. From germline, CDR1 is MDHEN and CDR2 SYDVKM. The ends were cut back, 5 bases at V and 10 bases at J, with 11 bases in the middle. CDR3 protein: CASSRTGIQYF. The CDR3 DNA is TGTGCCAGCAGTAGAACGGGGATCCAGTACTTC.

The chain links TRBV27 to TRBJ2-5; 9 positions match TRBD1. Germline V lookup: CDR1 MNHEY, CDR2 SMNVEV (reference sequence). The CDR3 consists of 16 residues. After removal of 5 bases from V and 5 bases from J, the junction contained 12 bases not matched to a gene. The CDR3 loop is CASSRGTYRGLETQYF. CDR3 in DNA: TGTGCCAGCAGTCGCGGAACCTACAGGGGGCTGGAGACCCAGTACTTC.

The chain is built from TRBV4-1 and TRBJ1-1; a possible D gene is TRBD1 (5 bases). The germline gives CDR1 MGHRA, CDR2 YSYEKL. This CDR3 region has 18 residues. Trimming pared 3 bases from V and 4 bases from J, leaving 24 bases between. CDR3 protein: CASSHPMDGGGGGTEAFF. The CDR3 nucleotides read TGCGCCAGCAGCCATCCAATGGATGGGGGGGGAGGCGGCACTGAAGCTTTCTTT.

The chain carries TRBV5-6 and TRBJ2-3; 10 bases are shared with TRBD2. This CDR3 has 13 residues. J lost 10 bases, V lost 0 bases, and 2 bases had no gene match. Germline V gene sequence: CDR1 SGHDT, CDR2 YYEEEE. For the CDR3, the DNA is TGTGCCAGCAGCTTGGCTAGCGGGGGCGCGCAGTATTTT. Translating it yields CASSLASGGAQYF.

J is TRBJ1-4 and V is TRBV30, with 7 bases matching TRBD1. The CDR3 is made up of 13 amino acids. CDR1 and CDR2 from the germline V gene are GTSNPN and SVGIG (reference sequence). V gave up 2 bases and J gave up 7 bases; unmatched junction bases: 4. The CDR3 DNA follows: TGTGCCTGGAGTACAGGGGTAGCTGAAAAACTGTTTTTT. Translation: CAWSTGVAEKLFF.